The clone carrying this TCR beta chain was seen a single time. Its antigen is not identified. The data derive from a study of OX40 agonist ivuxolimab in advanced cancers. On the study more broadly: Cohort: 75% to 90% men, mean age approximately 60, aged roughly 20 to 79. Study results and caveats: Antigens targeted by the expanded peripheral T cells were not determined. Also showing low normalized T-cell clonal expansion were some of the nonresponders.

The table came from immunoSEQ multiplex PCR; TCRdb's copy has only in-frame clones and leaves some out. The sample lists about 36,000 clones; 88% were seen once. This CDR3 region has 17 residues. V shed 0 bases and J shed 2 bases, with 16 bases lying between them. Looked up from germline, CDR1 is SGHNT and CDR2 is YYREEE (reference sequence). Autoimmune disease history or systemic immunosuppression excluded patients. The TCR sequence derives from an adult with an advanced solid tumor such as melanoma, head and neck, liver or kidney cancer. The material sequenced was CD4+ or CD8+ T cells sorted from blood, taken in a trial of the OX40 agonist ivuxolimab. The chain links TRBV5-4 to TRBJ2-3; D may correspond to TRBD1 or TRBD2 (6 bases each). The CDR3 DNA is TGTGCCAGCAGCTTGGTTGGTTCGGGGGCTGTCACAGATACGCAGTATTTT. Protein: CASSLVGSGAVTDTQYF.